The clone carrying this T cell receptor beta chain showed up just a few times. The antigen is not known. It was with 60 Vbeta and 13 Jbeta primers that the PCR ran. How the authors handled the data: Approximately 11 million shared chains were among about 80 million unique TCR beta chains counted in a later analysis. TCRdb keeps only in-frame clones here, not all; method: immunoSEQ multiplex PCR. V and J calls and clone size are given by that table; D and trimming were obtained from the DNA. Of fewer than 150,000 clones listed, around 67% are singletons. This sample was included in a study of cytomegalovirus exposure and HLA in healthy donors. Study observations and caveats: Sequencing likely caused a cluster of highly shared sequence variants. Beyond CMV serostatus, there was no information to go on about immune exposure.

This cohort consisted of healthy bone marrow donors. Germline CDR1 MNHEY, CDR2 SMNVEV (reference sequence). The J segment lost 7 bases and the V segment lost 7 bases, leaving 12 bases of the junction unmatched. The CDR3 runs to 16 residues. The source of this sequence is a woman aged 40 to 50 in good health and CMV-seronegative. V is TRBV27 and J is TRBJ1-6, with 8 bases identical to TRBD1. The sequenced sample consisted of PBMCs. The CDR3 region is CASTLRGTGVNSPLHF. The CDR3 coding sequence is TGTGCCAGCACCCTCCGAGGGACAGGAGTAAATTCACCCCTCCACTTT.